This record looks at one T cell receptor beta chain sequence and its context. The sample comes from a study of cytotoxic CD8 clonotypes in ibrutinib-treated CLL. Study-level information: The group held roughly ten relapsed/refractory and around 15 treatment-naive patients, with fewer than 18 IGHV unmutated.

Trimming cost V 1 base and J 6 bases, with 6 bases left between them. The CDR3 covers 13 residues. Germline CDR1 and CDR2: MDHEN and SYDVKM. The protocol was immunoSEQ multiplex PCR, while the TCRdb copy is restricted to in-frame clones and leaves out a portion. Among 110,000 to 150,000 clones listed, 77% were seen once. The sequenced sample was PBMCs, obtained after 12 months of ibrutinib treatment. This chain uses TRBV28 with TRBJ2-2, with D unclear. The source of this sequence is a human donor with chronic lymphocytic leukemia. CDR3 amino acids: CASSLSSPGELFF. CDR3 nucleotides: TGTGCCAGCAGTTTATCCAGCCCCGGGGAGCTGTTTTTT.